Sequencing of this T cell receptor (beta chain) was carried out in a study of CD8+ T cells in alopecia areata. Overall study context: Among treated patients, oral tofacitinib was administered at 5 to 10 mg twice daily.

V lost 3 bases and J lost 4, with 13 bases in between. There are 15 residues in the CDR3. Germline lookup yields CDR1 SGHTA and CDR2 FQGTGA. The investigators collected lesional scalp punch biopsies and peripheral blood from alopecia areata patients. cDNA serving as the sequencing template came from extracted, reverse transcribed RNA. Clones were sequenced by immunoSEQ multiplex PCR, and TCRdb holds only the in-frame ones, with some missing. Here the sample spans some 8,000 clones, about 60% being singletons. Study-level findings and limits: When scalp samples are sequenced, resident alphabeta T cells of normal skin are also captured. Mouse data revealed clearer TCR sharing than patient data did, a gap possibly tied to HLA. Affected lesional scalp, above all in alopecia totalis/universalis, was more clonal than normal scalp.

With respect to this clone: Its target is not known.

This TCR came from a human donor with alopecia areata. V is TRBV7-3 and J is TRBJ2-1; no clear D gene. The specimen comprised skin, sampled at week 0. The CDR3 region is CASSLGSPVYNEQFF. CDR3 nucleotides: TGTGCCAGCAGCTTGGGATCACCCGTATACAATGAGCAGTTCTTC.